These T cell receptor beta chains were read from a single sample in a study of blood T cell repertoires in COVID-19. The method was immunoSEQ multiplex PCR; TCRdb's version includes in-frame clones alone and lacks a portion of them. The sample lists approximately 92,000 clones, roughly 80% occurring once. The sequencing sample was made of peripheral blood. The receptor source for this set is a man at least 80 years old with acute or convalescent COVID-19. Both conserved end residues are part of each CDR3. A D gene is named only where the DNA matches it firmly. The size of a clone is reported for some rows only, either as once, few or many, or as a class for expanded clones.

D	size	V	J	CDR3	DNA
TRBD2	-	TRBV19	TRBJ2-1	CASSILAGGPHNEQFF	TGTGCCAGTAGTATACTAGCGGGAGGGCCCCACAATGAGCAGTTCTTC
-	-	TRBV19	TRBJ1-4	CASAAGATSLREKLFF	TGTGCCAGTGCCGCAGGGGCGACGAGTTTACGGGAAAAACTGTTTTTT
-	-	TRBV18	TRBJ1-4	CASSQKRGPNEKLFF	TGTGCCAGCTCACAAAAGCGAGGGCCTAATGAAAAACTGTTTTTT
TRBD1	once	TRBV11-3	TRBJ2-2	CASSLGQGVETGELFF	TGTGCCAGCAGCTTAGGGCAGGGGGTAGAGACCGGGGAGCTGTTTTTT
-	-	TRBV6-5	TRBJ2-7	CASGRDTGNSYEQYF	TGTGCCAGCGGAAGAGACACAGGGAACTCCTACGAGCAGTACTTC
TRBD1	-	TRBV7-8	TRBJ1-4	CASSLNRGRNEKLFF	TGTGCCAGCAGCTTGAACAGGGGTCGTAATGAAAAACTGTTTTTT
-	-	TRBV5-1	TRBJ1-2	CASGVNYGYTF	TGCGCCAGTGGAGTTAACTATGGCTACACCTTC
TRBD1	-	TRBV7-2	TRBJ1-2	CASSSVVGGPWGGYTF	TGTGCCAGCAGCTCAGTAGTAGGGGGCCCTTGGGGGGGCTACACCTTC
-	once	TRBV5-5	TRBJ1-2	CASSLASLYGYTF	TGTGCCAGCAGCTTGGCGTCCCTCTATGGCTACACCTTC
TRBD2	-	TRBV5-1	TRBJ2-5	CASRSETSGGPWLPETQYF	TGCGCCAGCCGCTCAGAAACTAGCGGGGGCCCTTGGCTGCCAGAGACCCAGTACTTC
-	-	TRBV19	TRBJ1-1	CASRALPTEAFF	TGTGCCAGTAGGGCCCTCCCCACTGAAGCTTTCTTT
TRBD1	-	TRBV19	TRBJ1-6	CASSTDRDSPLHF	TGTGCCAGTAGTACGGACAGGGACTCACCCCTCCACTTT
TRBD2	-	TRBV6-4	TRBJ2-1	CASRKTSGGPYEQFF	TGTGCCAGCAGAAAGACTAGCGGGGGGCCCTATGAGCAGTTCTTC
-	once	TRBV15	TRBJ2-7	CATSRDRQSSYEQYF	TGTGCCACCAGCAGAGATCGACAGAGCTCCTACGAGCAGTACTTC
-	-	TRBV6-2/TRBV6-3	TRBJ1-2	CASSPDAGRRGYTF	TGTGCCAGCAGTCCCGACGCGGGGCGAAGGGGCTACACCTTC
-	-	TRBV5-5	TRBJ2-6	CATRQASSGANVLTF	TGTGCCACCAGACAGGCCTCGTCTGGGGCCAACGTCCTGACTTTC
TRBD1	once	TRBV6-5	TRBJ2-1	CASSYRDSDNEQFF	TGTGCCAGCAGTTACAGGGACAGCGACAATGAGCAGTTCTTC
TRBD1	-	TRBV6-5	TRBJ1-1	CASSYSRGLGAEAFF	TGTGCCAGCAGTTACTCGAGGGGGCTGGGAGCTGAAGCTTTCTTT
TRBD2	-	TRBV28	TRBJ2-3	CASRTSGGQDTQYF	TGTGCCAGCAGGACTAGCGGGGGTCAAGATACGCAGTATTTT
-	-	TRBV3-1/TRBV3-2	TRBJ2-3	CASSQMGLATDTQYF	TGTGCCAGCAGCCAAATGGGACTTGCCACAGATACGCAGTATTTT
TRBD1	-	TRBV6-5	TRBJ2-2	CASSWTGAGELFF	TGTGCCAGCAGTTGGACAGGGGCGGGGGAGCTGTTTTTT
TRBD2	-	TRBV7-2	TRBJ2-1	CASSSGLAGGTEQFF	TGTGCCAGCAGCTCCGGCCTAGCGGGAGGGACTGAGCAGTTCTTC
TRBD2	-	TRBV19	TRBJ2-2	CASSVGGAGTGELFF	TGTGCCAGTAGTGTCGGGGGGGCGGGCACCGGGGAGCTGTTTTTT
TRBD1	once	TRBV28	TRBJ1-1	CASSFPLTGVPEAFF	TGTGCCAGCAGTTTCCCCTTGACAGGGGTTCCTGAAGCTTTCTTT
-	-	TRBV12-3/TRBV12-4	TRBJ2-2	CASSQGGELFF	TGTGCCAGCAGTCAGGGCGGGGAGCTGTTTTTT
-	-	TRBV2	TRBJ2-2	CASSGGRRTGELFF	TGTGCCAGCAGCGGTGGCAGGAGGACCGGGGAGCTGTTTTTT
-	few	TRBV7-2	TRBJ1-2	CASSSSPTTGIAYGYTF	TGTGCCAGCAGCTCCTCTCCGACCACAGGGATTGCCTATGGCTACACCTTC
TRBD1	-	TRBV7-8	TRBJ2-7	CASSLRVTGLYEQYF	TGTGCCAGCAGCTTACGGGTGACAGGGCTCTACGAGCAGTACTTC
-	-	TRBV18	TRBJ2-1	CASSLYLGLSPSSYNEQFF	TGTGCCAGCTCGCTGTACTTAGGCCTTAGCCCGAGCTCCTACAATGAGCAGTTCTTC
-	-	TRBV3-1/TRBV3-2	TRBJ2-5	CASSRGLQETQYF	TGTGCCAGCAGCCGGGGGCTCCAAGAGACCCAGTACTTC
TRBD2	-	TRBV5-1	TRBJ2-2	CASSPMSGSTGELFF	TGCGCCAGCAGCCCGATGAGCGGGAGCACCGGGGAGCTGTTTTTT
TRBD2	-	TRBV5-6	TRBJ2-3	CASSPGGGGSTDTQYF	TGTGCCAGCAGCCCTGGTGGGGGAGGGAGCACAGATACGCAGTATTTT